This TCR beta chain was sequenced during a study of blood T cell repertoires in COVID-19. Study in general: The United States, Italy and Spain supplied acute and convalescent COVID-19 samples.

In the authors' methods: Quantification of nucleated cells was approximated via reference gene primer amplification. Here immunoSEQ multiplex PCR was the method, and the copy in TCRdb shows in-frame clones only, minus some. The DNA gave D and trimming, while V, J and clone size come from that table. The table includes some 670,000 clones, approximately 90% detected once. Sequenced: peripheral blood. The source of this sequence is a woman under 30 with acute or convalescent COVID-19.

CDR3 amino acids: CASSLVGGNYGYTF. CDR3 bases: TGTGCCAGCAGCTTAGTGGGCGGGAACTATGGCTACACCTTC. The chain recombines TRBV11-2 with TRBJ1-2, with D uncertain. Germline CDR1 and CDR2: SGHAT and FQNNGV. The CDR3 is 14 amino acids. V dropped 1 base and J dropped 2 bases, with 8 bases sitting between them.